The clone carrying this T cell receptor (beta chain) was seen at least ten times. The antigen remains undetermined. Trimming removed 1 base from V and 11 bases from J, with 8 bases in between. Looked up from germline, CDR1 is SGHTA and CDR2 is FQGNSA. The CDR3 extends over 11 amino acids. RNA transcripts served as the template for amplifying TCR beta CDR3 regions. HTBI primers drove first-round RT-PCR of the TCR CDR3. TCRdb recomputed calls from the multiplex PCR reads with MiXCR, one row per CDR3 protein. The table shows fewer than 550,000 distinct CDR3 sequences, with around a sixth occurring only once. This specimen comes from a study of T cells in Graves' hyperthyroidism and ophthalmopathy. Findings and limits, study-wide: With a median lead of around 6.7 months before onset, the model predicted ophthalmopathy.

Sequences were obtained from blood. The TCR originated in a woman aged 18-35 years with Graves' hyperthyroidism. The chain carries TRBV7-2 and TRBJ1-2; tentatively, D is TRBD1 (5 bases). CDR3 in DNA: TGTGCCAGCAGCTTAGGGAGACAGTACACCTTC. It is translated as CASSLGRQYTF.